The 21 T cell receptor beta chains below were found in one sample sequenced in a study of T cells in Graves' hyperthyroidism and ophthalmopathy. Amplification targeted TCR beta CDR3 regions from RNA transcripts. The HTBI primer set was used in a first-round RT-PCR of the TCR CDR3. TCRdb fed the multiplex PCR reads into MiXCR, producing one record per CDR3 protein. The sample shows about 720,000 distinct CDR3 sequences, 18% of them seen only once. Sequencing was carried out using blood. These receptors came from a woman in her forties or fifties with Graves' hyperthyroidism that later progressed to Graves' ophthalmopathy.

This clonotype was found a few times. CDR3 sequence (DNA): TGTGCCAGCAGTGCACCGGGTTCTGGGGCCAACGTCCTGACTTTC. This codes for CASSAPGSGANVLTF. The chain is built from TRBV6-1 and TRBJ2-6, with D unclear. The CDR3 loop spans 15 amino acids. Per germline, CDR1 MNHNS and CDR2 SASEGT. V lost 4 bases and J 1 base, leaving 8 bases between the germline ends.

The J gene is TRBJ2-3, the V gene TRBV29-1; D unresolved. The V and J ends lost 6 bases and 0 bases respectively, with 16 bases between them. Per the germline V gene, CDR1 is SQVTM and CDR2 is ANQGSEA. This CDR3 spans 15 amino acids. This chain's CDR3 is CSVISMGTSTDTQYF. In DNA form, the CDR3 reads TGCAGCGTCATTTCCATGGGCACTAGCACAGATACGCAGTATTTT.

The chain combines TRBV7-9 with TRBJ2-3; 7 positions agree with TRBD2. From germline, CDR1 is SEHNR and CDR2 FQNEAQ (reference sequence). The CDR3 runs to 16 residues. V was pared by 2 bases and J by 2 bases, with 7 bases of the junction left unmatched. The CDR3 DNA sequence: TGTGCCAGCAGCTTAATTTGGGGGGGAAACACAGATACGCAGTATTTT. It is translated as CASSLIWGGNTDTQYF.

This clonotype has a count of ten or more. The rearrangement uses TRBV5-5 and TRBJ1-1; D is ambiguous. This CDR3 has 15 amino acids. Deletions cut 0 bases from V and 1 base from J, with 10 bases between. Germline CDR1 reads SGHKS; CDR2 reads YYEKEE (reference sequence). The CDR3 DNA follows: TGTGCCAGCAGCTTGGAAAAGGTCCCGAACACTGAAGCTTTCTTT. Translated: CASSLEKVPNTEAFF.

This clonotype occurred a few times. This chain uses TRBV10-3 with TRBJ2-3; 15 bases agree with TRBD2. The trim removed 6 bases at V and 5 bases at J, leaving 9 bases unmatched. The CDR3 spans 17 residues. The germline CDR1 and CDR2 sequences are ENHRY and SYGVKD. CDR3 sequence: CAISAGTSGGQGDTQYF. CDR3 bases: TGTGCCATCAGCGCCGGGACTAGCGGGGGGCAAGGAGATACGCAGTATTTT.

This clonotype was seen only a few times. Here the CDR3 DNA reads TGCAGTGCTAGGCCCCCCCAAGACTGGAGGTACGAGCAGTACTTC. This encodes CSARPPQDWRYEQYF. V and J are TRBV20-1 and TRBJ2-7, with a possible D match to TRBD2 (5 bases). Trimming pared 3 bases from V and 4 bases from J, leaving 19 bases between. Germline-derived CDR1 and CDR2 are DFQATT and SNEGSKA (reference sequence). This CDR3 is 15 amino acids long.

This clonotype was found a few times. The V call is TRBV6-1, the J call TRBJ1-5; D might be TRBD1 (5 bases). Germline V CDR1 and CDR2: MNHNS, SASEGT. The CDR3 loop spans 14 amino acids. Trimming removed 1 base from V and 4 bases from J, with 8 bases in between. CDR3 sequence (DNA): TGTGCCAGCAGTGAAGGCGGGGCTAATCAGCCCCAGCATTTT. This encodes CASSEGGANQPQHF.

The gene calls are TRBV19 and TRBJ1-2; 7 bases map to TRBD1. The CDR3 consists of 13 residues. From germline, CDR1 is LNHDA and CDR2 SQIVND (reference sequence). With 7 bases clipped from V and 4 bases from J, the junction kept 6 bases outside the gene matches. CDR3 DNA sequence: TGTGCCAGTACCGGGACAGTCGCCTATGGCTACACCTTC. This codes for CASTGTVAYGYTF.

This clonotype was observed at least ten times. The chain carries TRBV20-1 and TRBJ2-5; tentatively, D is TRBD2 (5 bases). The CDR3 spans 14 residues. CDR1 and CDR2 (germline): DFQATT, SNEGSKA (reference sequence). Trimming shortened V by 4 bases and J by 0 bases, and 12 bases separated the two germline ends. The CDR3 sequence is CSATGNPYQETQYF. DNA for the CDR3: TGCAGTGCTACGGGGAACCCGTACCAAGAGACCCAGTACTTC.

This clonotype was observed a handful of times. J is TRBJ1-1 and V is TRBV11-1, with D perhaps TRBD1 (5 bases). Trimming took 1 base from V and 6 from J, leaving 15 bases between them. This CDR3 has 15 amino acids. Germline CDR1 is SGHAT and CDR2 is FQDESV (reference sequence). The CDR3 reads CASSLVGIAGAEAFF. CDR3 DNA sequence: TGTGCCAGCAGCTTAGTGGGCATCGCGGGGGCTGAAGCTTTCTTT. Together with reference TRBV11-1 and TRBJ1-1, the CDR3 gives the full variable domain: EAEVAQSPRYKITEKSQAVAFWCDPISGHATLYWYRQILGQGPELLVQFQDESVVDDSQLPKDRFSAERLKGVDSTLKIQPAELGDSAMYLCASSLVGIAGAEAFFGQGTRLTVV.

This clonotype was seen ten or more times. V usage is TRBV2 and J usage is TRBJ1-5; no reliable D call. With 4 bases removed from V and 5 bases from J, the gap between germline ends came to 12 bases. Germline V gene sequence: CDR1 SNHLY, CDR2 FYNNEI. The CDR3 spans 14 residues. The CDR3 loop reads CASSVGQRYQPQHF. The CDR3 DNA sequence: TGTGCCAGCAGTGTCGGGCAGCGTTATCAGCCCCAGCATTTT.

This clonotype was detected many times. The rearrangement links TRBV2 to TRBJ2-7; D is uncertain. The CDR3 spans 11 residues. The germline V gene encodes CDR1 SNHLY and CDR2 FYNNEI. V shed 4 bases and J shed 6 bases, with 7 bases lying between them. In nucleotides, the CDR3 is TGTGCCAGCAGTGGACTGTCCGAGCAGTACTTC. It encodes CASSGLSEQYF.

The rearrangement uses TRBV27 and TRBJ2-1, with a tentative D call TRBD2 (6 bases). The CDR3 has 14 residues. CDR1 MNHEY and CDR2 SMNVEV come from the germline V gene (reference sequence). Deletions cut 2 bases from V and 9 bases from J, with 14 bases between. In DNA, the CDR3 is TGTGCCAGCAGTTTAATATTGGGGGGAACTGAGCAGTTCTTC. Protein product: CASSLILGGTEQFF.

This clonotype turned up a few times. The DNA for the CDR3 is TGTGCCAGCAGCTTAGTGCGGGAAAATGAGCAGTTCTTC. Residues: CASSLVRENEQFF. The chain uses TRBV7-9 and TRBJ2-1; the D gene is possibly TRBD2 (6 bases). CDR1 and CDR2 from the germline V gene are SEHNR and FQNEAQ (reference sequence). The CDR3 sequence is 13 residues long. Trimming stripped 1 base from V and 7 bases from J, with 8 bases between.

The chain recombines TRBV12-3 or TRBV12-4 with TRBJ1-6; 10 bases match TRBD1. The CDR3 length is 15 residues. Losses at the gene ends were 4 bases for V and 9 bases for J; bases not matched to a gene: 6. CDR3 sequence: CASSSWTGGSSPLHF. DNA for the CDR3: TGTGCCAGCAGTTCATGGACAGGGGGATCTTCACCCCTCCACTTT.

The V and J genes are TRBV4-1 and TRBJ2-3; 11 nucleotides line up with TRBD2. Trimming removed 5 bases from V and 1 base from J; junction bases left unmatched: 5. This CDR3 contains 16 residues. Germline loops: CDR1 MGHRA, CDR2 YSYEKL. The CDR3 DNA follows: TGCGCCAGCAGCGCTCCGGGACTAGCGGGCACAGATACGCAGTATTTT. Its protein product is CASSAPGLAGTDTQYF.

In this sample, this clonotype turned up many times. The rearrangement joins TRBV30 to TRBJ2-3; D is ambiguous. Germline-derived CDR1 and CDR2 are GTSNPN and SVGIG (reference sequence). Trimming stripped 2 bases from V and 2 bases from J, with 8 bases between. The CDR3 sequence is 13 residues long. CDR3 coding DNA: TGTGCCTGGAGTTACATTTCCACAGATACGCAGTATTTT. This translates into CAWSYISTDTQYF. The whole variable domain, remainder taken from reference TRBV30 and TRBJ2-3, is SQTIHQWPATLVQPVGSPLSLECTVEGTSNPNLYWYRQAAGRGLQLLFYSVGIGQISSEVPQNLSASRPQDRQFILSSKKLLLSDSGFYLCAWSYISTDTQYFGPGTRLTVL.

V and J are TRBV5-1 and TRBJ2-5; weak D call: TRBD1 (6 bases). V lost 0 bases and J lost 9, with 18 bases in between. The CDR3 consists of 15 residues. CDR1 is SGHRS, CDR2 YFSETQ, per germline. The CDR3 DNA reads TGCGCCAGCAGCTTGGATGTGACAGGACCCCAGGCCCAGTACTTC. Protein: CASSLDVTGPQAQYF.

This clonotype appeared once. The V gene is TRBV20-1, the J gene TRBJ1-4; the D gene is possibly TRBD1 (6 bases). With 6 bases removed from V and 5 bases from J, the gap between germline ends came to 10 bases. The CDR3 consists of 12 residues. The germline gives CDR1 DFQATT, CDR2 SNEGSKA (reference sequence). The CDR3 spells CSAPQGNEKLFF. CDR3 coding DNA: TGCAGTGCGCCACAGGGAAATGAAAAACTGTTTTTT.

A few counts support this clonotype. Here the CDR3 reads CASTARQGNSGYTF. In nucleotides, the CDR3 is TGTGCCAGCACCGCAAGACAGGGCAATTCTGGCTACACCTTC. The chain joins TRBV3-1 to TRBJ1-2, with TRBD1 matching 7 bases. CDR3 length: 14 amino acids. Trimming at V came to 7 bases and at J to 7 bases, leaving 12 bases not matched to a gene. The V gene's germline CDR1 is LGHDT and CDR2 YNNKEL (reference sequence).

This clonotype was observed a handful of times. The chain combines TRBV14 with TRBJ1-3; no reliable D call. The CDR3 is 14 residues long. The V end lost 3 bases, the J end lost 0 bases, and 6 bases lay between the germline ends. Germline CDR1 reads SGHDN; CDR2 reads FVKESK. Written as DNA, the CDR3 is TGTGCCAGCAGCCACGAGATCTCTGGAAACACCATATATTTT. Translation: CASSHEISGNTIYF.